The 3 T cell receptor beta chains below were found in one sample sequenced in a study of blood T cell repertoires in COVID-19. Sequencing was performed with immunoSEQ multiplex PCR; in TCRdb, only in-frame clones are kept and a portion is missing. The data hold 190,000 or so clones, with 85% to 90% observed a single time. Source material: peripheral blood. Source of these receptors: a young woman who had recovered from COVID-19.

The V and J genes are TRBV6-5 and TRBJ1-5; D gene ambiguous. The CDR3 runs 13 residues. Trimming took off 11 bases at V and 0 bases at J, with 11 bases between the two ends. Germline V gene lookup returns CDR1 MNHEY and CDR2 SVGAGI. The CDR3: CAAASYSNQPQHF. The CDR3 nucleotides read TGTGCCGCGGCTTCGTATAGCAATCAGCCCCAGCATTTT.

V is TRBV14 and J is TRBJ2-3; D is undetermined. Trimming shortened V by 0 bases and J by 3 bases, and 4 bases separated the two germline ends. Germline loops: CDR1 SGHDN, CDR2 FVKESK. The CDR3 loop spans 13 amino acids. DNA for the CDR3: TGTGCCAGCAGCCAAGATCGGACAGATACGCAGTATTTT. Amino acids: CASSQDRTDTQYF.

The chain has TRBV7-9 and TRBJ1-1; 7 bases fit TRBD1. Germline CDR1 reads SEHNR; CDR2 reads FQNEAQ (reference sequence). V lost 5 bases to trimming and J lost 4 bases; unmatched junction nucleotides: 4. The CDR3 contains 13 residues. CDR3 coding DNA: TGTGCCAGCAGCATATGGACAGGCACTGAAGCTTTCTTT. Encoded protein: CASSIWTGTEAFF. Variable domain in full (rest from reference TRBV7-9 and TRBJ1-1): DTGVSQNPRHKITKRGQNVTFRCDPISEHNRLYWYRQTLGQGPEFLTYFQNEAQLEKSRLLSDRFSAERPKGSFSTLEIQRTEQGDSAMYLCASSIWTGTEAFFGQGTRLTVV.